These 11 T cell receptor beta chains were sequenced from one sample in a study of beta chain features in type 1 diabetes. Study-level points and caveats: Type 1 diabetes patients showed a moderate but significant shortening of TCRB CDR3s in all four CD4+ subsets.

Their recognized antigens are unknown. Expressed TCRB transcripts were sequenced, since all the RNA that had been isolated was reverse transcribed. This table comes from immunoSEQ multiplex PCR, and its TCRdb copy is limited to in-frame clones, with some not included. The sample comprises approximately 260,000 clones, 20% of which are singletons, and 0.028% rests with the top ten. Sequenced input: naive CD4+ T cells from blood. These TCRs come from a middle-aged woman with type 1 diabetes.

The chain couples TRBV7-3 to TRBJ2-1; weak D call: TRBD1 (5 bases). Germline assignment: CDR1 SGHTA and CDR2 FQGTGA. CDR3 length: 17 residues. With 4 bases removed from V and 4 bases from J, the gap between germline ends came to 20 bases. CDR3 sequence reads: CASSSQPTGKPYNEQFF. The CDR3 DNA follows: TGTGCCAGCAGCTCCCAACCTACAGGAAAGCCTTACAATGAGCAGTTCTTC.

This chain links TRBV27 with TRBJ2-3, with D unclear. Germline V lookup: CDR1 MNHEY, CDR2 SMNVEV (reference sequence). V lost 3 bases and J lost 1, with 14 bases in between. The CDR3 totals 16 residues. The CDR3 DNA follows: TGTGCCAGCAGTTTCCACGGAGTAGTAGGCACAGATACGCAGTATTTT. Protein: CASSFHGVVGTDTQYF.

This clone has just a few counts. J is TRBJ2-3 and V is TRBV6-6; a possible D gene is TRBD1 (5 bases). Germline CDR1 MNHNY, CDR2 SVGAGI (reference sequence). CDR3 size: 14 residues. V lost 4 bases and J 7 bases, leaving 15 bases between the germline ends. The CDR3 nucleotides are TGTGCCAGCAGTTCAGGCAGGGCTAATCATACGCAGTATTTT. Translated: CASSSGRANHTQYF.

This clone was seen a few times. This chain joins TRBV6-5 and TRBJ2-4, with D tentatively TRBD2 (6 bases). V lost 6 bases and J lost 6, with 18 bases in between. Germline CDR1 reads MNHEY; CDR2 reads SVGAGI. The CDR3 has 15 amino acids. CDR3: CASSFIADGGNIQYF. As DNA, the CDR3 is TGTGCCAGCAGCTTCATCGCGGACGGGGGAAACATTCAGTACTTC.

This sequence joins TRBV9 and TRBJ1-2; 9 bases agree with TRBD1. Trimming at V came to 4 bases and at J to 1 base, leaving 11 bases not matched to a gene. Germline V lookup: CDR1 SGDLS, CDR2 YYNGEE. The CDR3 extends over 17 amino acids. CDR3: CASSPPGGQGINYGYTF. CDR3 nucleotide sequence: TGTGCCAGCAGCCCCCCAGGGGGACAGGGAATTAACTATGGCTACACCTTC. Using reference TRBV9 and TRBJ1-2 for the parts outside the CDR3, the full variable domain is DSGVTQTPKHLITATGQRVTLRCSPRSGDLSVYWYQQSLDQGLQFLIQYYNGEERAKGNILERFSAQQFPDLHSELNLSSLELGDSALYFCASSPPGGQGINYGYTFGSGTRLTVV.

V gene TRBV14 combines with J gene TRBJ1-5, with D tentatively TRBD1 (5 bases). The CDR3 contains 15 residues. Germline V gene lookup returns CDR1 SGHDN and CDR2 FVKESK. V lost 1 base and J lost 5, with 12 bases in between. CDR3: CASSQGGVYDQPQHF. CDR3 bases: TGTGCCAGCAGCCAAGGGGGGGTCTACGATCAGCCCCAGCATTTT.

This clone was seen a handful of times. The chain couples TRBV11-2 to TRBJ2-3, with 7 bases that match TRBD2. Per the germline V gene, CDR1 is SGHAT and CDR2 is FQNNGV. V lost 5 bases, J lost 2 bases, and 4 bases stayed unmatched. This CDR3 spans 14 amino acids. In DNA, the CDR3 is TGTGCCAGCAGCATCGGGGGGATCACAGATACGCAGTATTTT. This gives the protein CASSIGGITDTQYF.

The rearrangement links TRBV30 to TRBJ2-2; no firm D call. V lost 2 bases to trimming and J lost 1 base, with 5 bases between them. The CDR3 loop spans 13 amino acids. CDR1 GTSNPN and CDR2 SVGIG come from the germline V gene (reference sequence). CDR3 sequence: CAWSIRNTGELFF. The DNA for the CDR3 is TGTGCCTGGAGTATCAGGAACACCGGGGAGCTGTTTTTT.

The chain has TRBV28 and TRBJ1-2, with a tentative D call TRBD1 (6 bases). The CDR3 contains 14 residues. Trimming removed 3 bases at V and 4 bases at J, with 12 bases between. Per germline, CDR1 MDHEN and CDR2 SYDVKM. CDR3 amino acids: CASSFPDSSYGYTF. The DNA for the CDR3 is TGTGCCAGCAGTTTCCCGGACAGTTCCTATGGCTACACCTTC.

On this clone: The same CDR3 arises from other DNA sequences in this sample as well. The chain combines TRBV9 with TRBJ2-5; 7 nucleotides line up with TRBD1. The J segment lost 3 bases and the V segment lost 1 base, leaving 0 bases of the junction unmatched. The CDR3 extends over 13 amino acids. Germline loops: CDR1 SGDLS, CDR2 YYNGEE. The CDR3 reads CASSVTGEETQYF. Here the CDR3 DNA reads TGTGCCAGCAGCGTAACAGGGGAAGAGACCCAGTACTTC.

The chain employs TRBV11-1 and TRBJ1-2; D uncertain. With 3 bases removed from V and 4 bases from J, the gap between germline ends came to 9 bases. CDR3 length: 13 amino acids. Germline V lookup: CDR1 SGHAT, CDR2 FQDESV (reference sequence). The CDR3 nucleotides are TGTGCCAGCAGCTTCGACGGGTCCTATGGCTACACCTTC. As protein: CASSFDGSYGYTF.